The clone carrying this TCR beta chain was counted a single time. Germline V gives CDR1 MDHEN, CDR2 SYDVKM. This CDR3 contains 17 residues. The germline V and J ends were trimmed by 4 bases and 2 bases, with 21 bases remaining between them. The data are from a study of blood T cell repertoires in COVID-19. Per the original data handling: Estimation of nucleated cell counts was performed using reference gene primer amplification. Sequencing used immunoSEQ multiplex PCR; TCRdb keeps in-frame clones, though not all of them. V and J calls plus clone size are reproduced from that table; the DNA served to infer D and trimming. The data contain roughly 100,000 clones, roughly 92% of them seen just once; the ten biggest clones take up 1.9%.

Sequencing was done on a sample of peripheral blood. The receptor comes from a woman between 50 and 59 years old with COVID-19, enrolled during active disease. The rearrangement joins TRBV28 to TRBJ2-7; maybe TRBD2 (6 bases). CDR3 sequence (DNA): TGTGCCAGCAGTTACGAACCCTGGGGGACTCTTCCCTACGAGCAGTACTTC. Its translation: CASSYEPWGTLPYEQYF.